Sequencing of this TCR beta chain was carried out in a study of blood T cells in healthy people across ages. As for the study in general: Through template switching, about one barcoded beta molecule was captured per two T cells, as measured in model experiments.

Study-wide results and limits: TCR beta diversity, measured per million T cells, fell in a roughly linear way with age. When set beside aged donors, long-lived donors presented more naive CD4+ cells and higher diversity.

This clonotype came up a few times. Antigen unknown. V gave up 3 bases and J gave up 6 bases, with 4 bases separating them. Germline CDR1 LNHNV, CDR2 YYDKDF (reference sequence). The CDR3 runs 11 residues. Next came a second PCR, run for about 7 to 12 cycles, which used a sample-barcoded 5' primer along with a J-beta primer mix. Every sample returned 2.5 million or more CDR3-containing paired-end reads. TCRdb recomputed calls from the 5' RACE reads with MiXCR, one row per CDR3 protein. The profile covers about 970,000 distinct CDR3 sequences, with 45% to 60% appearing a single time and roughly 23% taken by the ten largest.

The sequenced sample consisted of blood. The genes are TRBV15 and TRBJ2-3; no definite D call. This receptor was identified in an older woman in good health. CDR3 nucleotide sequence: TGTGCCACCAGCAGTTGGGATACGCAGTATTTT. Its protein product is CATSSWDTQYF.